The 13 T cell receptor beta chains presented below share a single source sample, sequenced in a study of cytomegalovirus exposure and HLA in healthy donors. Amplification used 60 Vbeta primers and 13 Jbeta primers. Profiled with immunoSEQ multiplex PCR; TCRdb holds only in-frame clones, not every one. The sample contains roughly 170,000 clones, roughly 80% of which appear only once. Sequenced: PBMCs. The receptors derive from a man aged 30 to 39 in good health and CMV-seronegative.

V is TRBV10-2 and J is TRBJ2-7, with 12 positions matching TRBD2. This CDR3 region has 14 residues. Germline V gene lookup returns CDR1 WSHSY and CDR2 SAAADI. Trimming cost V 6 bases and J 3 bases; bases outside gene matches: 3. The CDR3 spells CASRGLAGRYEQYF. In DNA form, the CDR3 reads TGCGCCAGCAGAGGACTAGCGGGACGCTACGAGCAGTACTTC.

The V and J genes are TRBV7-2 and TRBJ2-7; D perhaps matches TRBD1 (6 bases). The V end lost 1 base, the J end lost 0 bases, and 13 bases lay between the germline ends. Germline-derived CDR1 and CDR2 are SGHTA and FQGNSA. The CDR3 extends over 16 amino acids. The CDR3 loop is CASSLDLDRSSYEQYF. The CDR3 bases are TGTGCCAGCAGCTTAGATCTGGACAGAAGCTCCTACGAGCAGTACTTC.

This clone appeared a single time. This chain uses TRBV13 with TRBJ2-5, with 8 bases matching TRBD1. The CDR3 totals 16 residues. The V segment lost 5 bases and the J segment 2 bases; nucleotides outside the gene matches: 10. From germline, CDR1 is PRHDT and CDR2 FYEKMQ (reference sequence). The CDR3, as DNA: TGTGCCAGCAGCGAGTGGACAGGGAAGACGCAAGAGACCCAGTACTTC. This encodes CASSEWTGKTQETQYF.

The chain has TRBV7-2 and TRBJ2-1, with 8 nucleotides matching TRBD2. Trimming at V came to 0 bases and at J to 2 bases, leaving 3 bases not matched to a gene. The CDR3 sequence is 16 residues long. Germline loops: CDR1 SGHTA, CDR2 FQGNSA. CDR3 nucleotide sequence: TGTGCCAGCAGCTTAGCGGGACTAGGGGCCTACAATGAGCAGTTCTTC. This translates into CASSLAGLGAYNEQFF.

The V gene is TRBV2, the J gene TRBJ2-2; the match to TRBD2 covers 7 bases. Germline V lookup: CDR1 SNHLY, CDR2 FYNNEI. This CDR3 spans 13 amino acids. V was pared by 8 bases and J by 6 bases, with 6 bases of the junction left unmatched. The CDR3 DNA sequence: TGTGCCAGCCGGGCTAGCGGCGCCGGGGAGCTGTTTTTT. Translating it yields CASRASGAGELFF.

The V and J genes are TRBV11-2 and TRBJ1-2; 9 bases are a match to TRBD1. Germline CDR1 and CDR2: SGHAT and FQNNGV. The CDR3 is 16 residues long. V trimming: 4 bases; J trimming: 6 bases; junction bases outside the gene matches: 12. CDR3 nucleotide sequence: TGTGCCAGCAGCTCCTACAGGGGGCAGGGGCAGAATGGCTACACCTTC. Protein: CASSSYRGQGQNGYTF. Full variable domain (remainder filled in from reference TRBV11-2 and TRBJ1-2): EAGVAQSPRYKIIEKRQSVAFWCNPISGHATLYWYQQILGQGPKLLIQFQNNGVVDDSQLPKDRFSAERLKGVDSTLKIQPAKLEDSAVYLCASSSYRGQGQNGYTFGSGTRLTVV.

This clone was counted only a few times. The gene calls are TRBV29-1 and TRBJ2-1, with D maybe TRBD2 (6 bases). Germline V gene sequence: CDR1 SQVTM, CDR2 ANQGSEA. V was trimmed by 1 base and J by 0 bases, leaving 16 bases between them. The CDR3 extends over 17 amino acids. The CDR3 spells CSVEVTGGPSSYNEQFF. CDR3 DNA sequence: TGCAGCGTTGAAGTGACCGGGGGTCCCAGCTCCTACAATGAGCAGTTCTTC.

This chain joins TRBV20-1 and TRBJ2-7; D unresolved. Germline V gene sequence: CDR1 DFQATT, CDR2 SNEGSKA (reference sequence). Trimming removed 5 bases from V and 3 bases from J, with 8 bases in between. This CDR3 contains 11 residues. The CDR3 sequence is CSAPRLYEQYF. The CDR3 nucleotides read TGCAGTGCTCCTAGGCTCTACGAGCAGTACTTC.

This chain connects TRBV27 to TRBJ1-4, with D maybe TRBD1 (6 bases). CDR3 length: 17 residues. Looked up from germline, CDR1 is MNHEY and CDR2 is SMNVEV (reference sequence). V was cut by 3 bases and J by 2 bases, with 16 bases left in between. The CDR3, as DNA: TGTGCCAGCAGTTTGAAACGCACAGGGTTTACTAATGAAAAACTGTTTTTT. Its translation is CASSLKRTGFTNEKLFF.

The CDR3, as DNA: TGTGCCAGCAGCTTAGCTTCGGGACTTTACTACGAGCAGTACTTC. Its protein product is CASSLASGLYYEQYF. V usage is TRBV7-8 and J usage is TRBJ2-7, with TRBD2 as a possible D gene (6 bases). The CDR3 covers 15 residues. Looked up from germline, CDR1 is SGHVS and CDR2 is FQNEAQ. V was shortened by 0 bases and J by 3 bases, with 12 bases between the two germline ends.

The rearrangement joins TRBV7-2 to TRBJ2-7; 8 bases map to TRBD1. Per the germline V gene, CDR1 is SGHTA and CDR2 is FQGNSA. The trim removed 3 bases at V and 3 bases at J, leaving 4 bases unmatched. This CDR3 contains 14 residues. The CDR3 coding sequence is TGTGCCAGCAGCTTGGAACAGGGGGTCTACGAGCAGTACTTC. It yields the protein CASSLEQGVYEQYF.

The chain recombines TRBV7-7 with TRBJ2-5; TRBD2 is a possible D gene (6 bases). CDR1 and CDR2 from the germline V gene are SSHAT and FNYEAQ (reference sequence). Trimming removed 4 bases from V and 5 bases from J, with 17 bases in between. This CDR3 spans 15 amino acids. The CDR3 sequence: CASSSRMSGVETQYF. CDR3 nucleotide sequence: TGTGCCAGCAGCTCGCGGATGTCGGGGGTGGAGACCCAGTACTTC.

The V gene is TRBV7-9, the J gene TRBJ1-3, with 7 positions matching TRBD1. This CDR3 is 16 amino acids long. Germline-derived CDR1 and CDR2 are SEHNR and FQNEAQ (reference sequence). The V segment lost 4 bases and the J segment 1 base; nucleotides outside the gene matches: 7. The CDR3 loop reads CASSWGQFGSGNTIYF. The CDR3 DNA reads TGTGCCAGCAGCTGGGGACAGTTCGGGTCTGGAAACACCATATATTTT.